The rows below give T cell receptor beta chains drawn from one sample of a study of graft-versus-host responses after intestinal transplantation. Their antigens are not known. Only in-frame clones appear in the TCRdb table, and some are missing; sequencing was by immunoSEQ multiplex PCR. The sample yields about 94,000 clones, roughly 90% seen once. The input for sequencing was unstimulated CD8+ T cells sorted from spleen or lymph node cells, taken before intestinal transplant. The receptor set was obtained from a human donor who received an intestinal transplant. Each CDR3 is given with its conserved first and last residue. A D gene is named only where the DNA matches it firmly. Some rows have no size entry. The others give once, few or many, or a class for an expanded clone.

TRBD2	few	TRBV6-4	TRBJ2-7	TGTGCCAGCAGTGACCGGGGGGGTGAGGCCTACGAGCAGTACTTC	CASSDRGGEAYEQYF
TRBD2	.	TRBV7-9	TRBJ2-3	TGTGCCAGCAGCCCCCCTAGCGGGGGCCACCCCGATACGCAGTATTTT	CASSPPSGGHPDTQYF
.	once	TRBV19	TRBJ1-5	TGTGCCAGTAGTGTAGATCTTAAACAGGGAAATAGCAATCAGCCCCAGCATTTT	CASSVDLKQGNSNQPQHF
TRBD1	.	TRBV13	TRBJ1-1	TGTGCCAGCAGCTTCAGGGGGCGAACTGAAGCTTTCTTT	CASSFRGRTEAFF
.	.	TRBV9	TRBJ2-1	TGTGCCAGCAGCGTAGCTGAGGGAGCGGTCGGAAATGAGCAGTTCTTC	CASSVAEGAVGNEQFF
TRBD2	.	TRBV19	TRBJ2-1	TGTGCCAGTAGTAGGACTAGCGGGAGGGAACCCTACAATGAGCAGTTCTTC	CASSRTSGREPYNEQFF
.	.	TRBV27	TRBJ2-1	TGTGCCAGCAGTCCCCGTTTCAATGAGCAGTTCTTC	CASSPRFNEQFF
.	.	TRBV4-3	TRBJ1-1	TGCGCCAGCAGCCAAGATACGACAGCTTCAAAAATGAACACTGAAGCTTTCTTT	CASSQDTTASKMNTEAFF
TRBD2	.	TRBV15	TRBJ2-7	TGTGCCACCAGCAGAGTGACTAGCGGATACGAGCAGTACTTC	CATSRVTSGYEQYF
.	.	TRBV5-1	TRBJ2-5	TGCGCCAGCAGCTTGGCTCAGAAAGAGACCCAGTACTTC	CASSLAQKETQYF
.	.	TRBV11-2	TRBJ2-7	TGTGCCAGCAGCGAACTAACCCTCAATTACGAGCAGTACTTC	CASSELTLNYEQYF
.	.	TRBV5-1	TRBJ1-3	TGCGCCAGCACTGGGACCGCGGGAGGAAACACCATATATTTT	CASTGTAGGNTIYF
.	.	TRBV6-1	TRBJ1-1	TGTGCCAGCAGGGACATGGGTCCGAACACTGAAGCTTTCTTT	CASRDMGPNTEAFF
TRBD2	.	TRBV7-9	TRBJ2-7	TGTGCCAGCTTGAGTTACAGCGGGGACGAGCAGTACTTC	CASLSYSGDEQYF
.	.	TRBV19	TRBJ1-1	TGTGCCAGTAGCCTGACACGGAACACTGAAGCTTTCTTT	CASSLTRNTEAFF
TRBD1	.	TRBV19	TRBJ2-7	TGTGCCAGTACCCCGGGGACAGGGGGATTCTACGAGCAGTACTTC	CASTPGTGGFYEQYF
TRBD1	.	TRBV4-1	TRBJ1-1	TGCGCCAGCAGCCAAGATACAGGGGGCATTGGAGCTTTCTTT	CASSQDTGGIGAFF
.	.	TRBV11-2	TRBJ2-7	TGTGCCAGCAGCTTCGGCACGCGGGGATACGAGCAGTACTTC	CASSFGTRGYEQYF
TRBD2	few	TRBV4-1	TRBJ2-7	TGCGCCAGCAGCCAAGTCGCGGGGGTCTACGAGCAGTACTTC	CASSQVAGVYEQYF
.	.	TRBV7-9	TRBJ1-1	TGTGCCAGCAGCTTCGGCCAGGGCGGCTCTCGGGACACTGAAGCTTTCTTT	CASSFGQGGSRDTEAFF
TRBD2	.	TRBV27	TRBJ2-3	TGTGCCAGCAGTCCCAGCGGGAGTTTGACAGATACGCAGTATTTT	CASSPSGSLTDTQYF
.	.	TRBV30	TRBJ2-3	TGTGCCTGGAGTGAGGGCCGGGGAGCAGATACGCAGTATTTT	CAWSEGRGADTQYF
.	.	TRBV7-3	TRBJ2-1	TGTGCCAGCAGCTTATTAGGGGGAGGGGCCTACAATGAGCAGTTCTTC	CASSLLGGGAYNEQFF
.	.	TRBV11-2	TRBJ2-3	TGTGCCAGCAGCTCCAGACTAGTAGGGACAGATACGCAGTATTTT	CASSSRLVGTDTQYF
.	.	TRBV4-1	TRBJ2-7	TGCGCCAGCAGCCAACTTTGGGGACTGTCATCCTACGAGCAGTACTTC	CASSQLWGLSSYEQYF
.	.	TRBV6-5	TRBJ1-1	TGTGCCAGCAGTTATAGGGGGAACACTGAAGCTTTCTTT	CASSYRGNTEAFF
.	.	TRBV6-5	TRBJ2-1	TGTGCCAGCAGCCCAGGGGTAGGTGAGCAGTTCTTC	CASSPGVGEQFF
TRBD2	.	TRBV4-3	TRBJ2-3	TGCGCCAGCAGCCAAGATAGCGGGGGAAGCACAGATACGCAGTATTTT	CASSQDSGGSTDTQYF
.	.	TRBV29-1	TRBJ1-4	TGCAGCGCACCAGACGGGGCAACTAATGAAAAACTGTTTTTT	CSAPDGATNEKLFF
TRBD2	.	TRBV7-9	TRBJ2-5	TGTGCCAGCAGCGGCTTAGGGGGGCGGGAGGCCCAAGAGACCCAGTACTTC	CASSGLGGREAQETQYF
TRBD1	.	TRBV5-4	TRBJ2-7	TGTGCCAGCAGCACGGACAGGGGGAAGCGATACGAGCAGTACTTC	CASSTDRGKRYEQYF
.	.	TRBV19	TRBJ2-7	TGTGCCAGTAGTGGAGGGGTAGGATACGAGCAGTACTTC	CASSGGVGYEQYF
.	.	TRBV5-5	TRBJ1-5	TGTGCCAGCAGCTTTTGGTGGAGACCTTGGCCCCAGCATTTT	CASSFWWRPWPQHF
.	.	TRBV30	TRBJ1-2	TGTGCCGGACAACCTGTTAACGTTGGCTACACCTTC	CAGQPVNVGYTF
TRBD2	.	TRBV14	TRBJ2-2	TGTGCCAGCAGCCAAGTTACGGGGGGCACCGGGGAGCTGTTTTTT	CASSQVTGGTGELFF
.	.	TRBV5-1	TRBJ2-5	TGCGCCAGCAGGGAGCCGCCTCAGGGGGAGACCCAGTACTTC	CASREPPQGETQYF
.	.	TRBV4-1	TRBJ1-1	TGCGCCAGCAGCCATACAGGCGAAGCTTTCTTT	CASSHTGEAFF
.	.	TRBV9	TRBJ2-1	TGTGCCAGCAGCGTAGACACAGGGTTTAAGGATGAGCAGTTCTTC	CASSVDTGFKDEQFF
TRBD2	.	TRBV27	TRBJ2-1	TGTGCCAGCAGTTTGGGCCCGGGACTAGCGGGGAATGAGCAGTTCTTC	CASSLGPGLAGNEQFF
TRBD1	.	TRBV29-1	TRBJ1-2	TGCAGCGTTGAACAGGGGGCCGGCTATGGCTACACCTTC	CSVEQGAGYGYTF
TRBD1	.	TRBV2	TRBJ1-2	TGTGCCAGCCAGGGGGAGGACTATGGCTACACCTTC	CASQGEDYGYTF
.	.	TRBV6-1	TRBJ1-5	TGTGCCAGCAGCGATCCAACAGGGAAACAGCCCCAGCATTTT	CASSDPTGKQPQHF
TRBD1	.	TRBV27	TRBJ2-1	TGTGCCAGCAGTCCCCAGGGGGTGAGGCCTACTTACAATGAGCAGTTCTTC	CASSPQGVRPTYNEQFF
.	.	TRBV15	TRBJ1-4	TGTGCCACCAGCAGAGAGTGGGGGGGGGAAAAACTGTTTTTT	CATSREWGGEKLFF
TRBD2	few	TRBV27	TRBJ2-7	TGTGCCAGCAGTTTAGGCCCGGGAGGGGCCTACGAGCAGTACTTC	CASSLGPGGAYEQYF
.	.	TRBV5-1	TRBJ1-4	TGCGCCAGCAGTCTAGGGGCAGCAACTAATGAAAAACTGTTTTTT	CASSLGAATNEKLFF
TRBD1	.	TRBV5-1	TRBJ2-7	TGCGCCAGCAGCTCGGACAGGGACCACGAGCAGTACTTC	CASSSDRDHEQYF
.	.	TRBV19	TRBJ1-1	TGTGCCAGTACCCTCTCCGGGTTTAGGGGGACTGAAGCTTTCTTT	CASTLSGFRGTEAFF
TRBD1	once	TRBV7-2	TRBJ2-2	TGTGCCAGCAGCTTAGTAGGGGGCCGGACCGGGGAGCTGTTTTTT	CASSLVGGRTGELFF
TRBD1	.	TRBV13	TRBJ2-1	TGTGCCAGCAGCTTAGGGACAGGGGGCAATGAGCAGTTCTTC	CASSLGTGGNEQFF
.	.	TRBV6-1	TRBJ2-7	TGTGCCAGCAGGGAACGGGACACCTGGACCTACGAGCAGTACTTC	CASRERDTWTYEQYF
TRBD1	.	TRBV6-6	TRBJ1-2	TGTGCCAGCAGTTCCCTAAGGACAGGCCAAGGGGGCTACACCTTC	CASSSLRTGQGGYTF
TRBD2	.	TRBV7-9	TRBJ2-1	TGTGCCAGCAGCCCACGACTAGCGGGGGGGGGCGGTGAGCAGTTCTTC	CASSPRLAGGGGEQFF
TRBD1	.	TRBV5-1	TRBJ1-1	TGCGCCAGCAGCTTGGGCTACAGGGGGGGAACCCTTGAAGCTTTCTTT	CASSLGYRGGTLEAFF
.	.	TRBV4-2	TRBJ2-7	TGTGCCAGCAGCCTGAAGAGAGCGTCACTCGAGCAGTACTTC	CASSLKRASLEQYF